Listed below are T cell receptor beta chains from one sample, sequenced in a study of T cells after somatic rescue of genetic block. Profiling relied on immunoSEQ multiplex PCR, and the TCRdb table lists in-frame clones only, not all of them. The sample includes 45,000 to 70,000 clones, around 96% seen only once; the top ten take more than 0.075%. Input material: peripheral blood mononuclear cells (PBMCs). The origin of the receptors is a child younger than two. The conserved cysteine and the conserved F or W are not part of the CDR3 here. Fields, in order: D gene, J gene, V gene, CDR3 protein. D genes are given only for firm matches.

D gene: TRBD2; J gene: TRBJ2-7; V gene: TRBV2; CDR3 protein: ASSPSGRRTYEQY
D gene: .; J gene: TRBJ1-1; V gene: TRBV12-5; CDR3 protein: ASGLGRGFNTEAF
D gene: .; J gene: TRBJ2-7; V gene: TRBV28; CDR3 protein: ASSLWGEQY
D gene: .; J gene: TRBJ2-7; V gene: TRBV20-1; CDR3 protein: SASRAYEQY
D gene: .; J gene: TRBJ2-7; V gene: TRBV28; CDR3 protein: ASSSHGEQY
D gene: .; J gene: TRBJ2-3; V gene: TRBV6-5; CDR3 protein: ASSYYRVTDTQY
D gene: .; J gene: TRBJ2-5; V gene: TRBV19; CDR3 protein: ASTPLRAQETQY
D gene: TRBD1; J gene: TRBJ1-2; V gene: TRBV13; CDR3 protein: ASSFGTGGRYGYT
D gene: TRBD2; J gene: TRBJ2-3; V gene: TRBV12-5; CDR3 protein: ASGFPRRKRENTDTQY
D gene: TRBD2; J gene: TRBJ2-7; V gene: TRBV10-3; CDR3 protein: AISNGLAGVYEQY
D gene: .; J gene: TRBJ2-7; V gene: TRBV6-6; CDR3 protein: ASSYSRDEQY
D gene: TRBD1; J gene: TRBJ1-2; V gene: TRBV19; CDR3 protein: ASLNPGTGGYGYT
D gene: .; J gene: TRBJ2-3; V gene: TRBV10-3; CDR3 protein: AISVQLSTDTQY
D gene: TRBD2; J gene: TRBJ2-2; V gene: TRBV29-1; CDR3 protein: SVGAGDTGELF
D gene: .; J gene: TRBJ1-2; V gene: TRBV6-6; CDR3 protein: ASSYAWDSYGYT
D gene: .; J gene: TRBJ2-5; V gene: TRBV18; CDR3 protein: ASSLTNQETQY
D gene: .; J gene: TRBJ2-3; V gene: TRBV9; CDR3 protein: ASSVEGASTDTQY
D gene: TRBD2; J gene: TRBJ2-7; V gene: TRBV6-1; CDR3 protein: ASSESRERTYEQY
D gene: .; J gene: TRBJ2-7; V gene: TRBV28; CDR3 protein: ASIPTGGGSYEQY
D gene: .; J gene: TRBJ1-2; V gene: TRBV19; CDR3 protein: ASSLRTANYGYT
D gene: .; J gene: TRBJ1-3; V gene: TRBV7-2; CDR3 protein: ASSYRQTGNTIY
D gene: .; J gene: TRBJ2-3; V gene: TRBV4-1; CDR3 protein: ASSPPLATDTQY
D gene: .; J gene: TRBJ2-7; V gene: TRBV6-1; CDR3 protein: ASSATASYEQY
D gene: TRBD1; J gene: TRBJ2-5; V gene: TRBV5-1; CDR3 protein: ASSSGTGETQY
D gene: .; J gene: TRBJ2-7; V gene: TRBV6-1; CDR3 protein: ASSERPSPPYEQY
D gene: .; J gene: TRBJ1-2; V gene: TRBV10-3; CDR3 protein: AISESQNYGYT
D gene: .; J gene: TRBJ1-4; V gene: TRBV10-3; CDR3 protein: AIRKTDGKLF
D gene: .; J gene: TRBJ2-3; V gene: TRBV7-7; CDR3 protein: ASSLGLASTDTQY
D gene: .; J gene: TRBJ1-2; V gene: TRBV7-2; CDR3 protein: ASSITGSYGYT
D gene: .; J gene: TRBJ1-1; V gene: TRBV6-5; CDR3 protein: ASSYSYMNTEAF
D gene: TRBD1; J gene: TRBJ2-7; V gene: TRBV7-2; CDR3 protein: ASSLGGGSLAYEQY
D gene: TRBD2; J gene: TRBJ2-1; V gene: TRBV29-1; CDR3 protein: SVGTSNEQF
D gene: TRBD1; J gene: TRBJ1-2; V gene: TRBV5-1; CDR3 protein: ASSSQGTYGYT
D gene: .; J gene: TRBJ1-5; V gene: TRBV28; CDR3 protein: ASSQNTGPWGPQH
D gene: .; J gene: TRBJ2-7; V gene: TRBV5-1; CDR3 protein: ASSPGRTYEQY
D gene: .; J gene: TRBJ1-4; V gene: TRBV4-1; CDR3 protein: ASSQDLGTGSNEKLF
D gene: .; J gene: TRBJ2-7; V gene: TRBV5-1; CDR3 protein: ASSLEAGEQY
D gene: .; J gene: TRBJ1-1; V gene: TRBV5-8; CDR3 protein: ASSLFLGTEAF
D gene: .; J gene: TRBJ2-1; V gene: TRBV7-3; CDR3 protein: ASSRGTANYNEQF
D gene: .; J gene: TRBJ2-5; V gene: TRBV5-1; CDR3 protein: ASSLAKETQY
D gene: TRBD2; J gene: TRBJ2-1; V gene: TRBV10-3; CDR3 protein: AISASGRANEQF
D gene: TRBD1; J gene: TRBJ1-4; V gene: TRBV18; CDR3 protein: ASSWTGGNEKLF